The entry that follows covers one TCR beta chain sequence. Trimming removed 0 bases at V and 6 bases at J, with 6 bases between. The CDR3 consists of 13 residues. The germline V gene encodes CDR1 MNHNS and CDR2 SASEGT. This sample is drawn from a study of T cell responses to AZD1222 COVID-19 vaccine. The table came from immunoSEQ multiplex PCR; TCRdb's copy has only in-frame clones and leaves some out. The sample contains approximately 100,000 clones, 91% of which appear only once. The specimen was peripheral blood, collected on day 0 of AZD1222 vaccination. The chain is built from TRBV6-1 and TRBJ1-5; D uncertain. This TCR was sampled from an adult in good health. This CDR3 reads CASSEARGQPQHF. CDR3 sequence (DNA): TGTGCCAGCAGTGAAGCGCGAGGTCAGCCCCAGCATTTT.